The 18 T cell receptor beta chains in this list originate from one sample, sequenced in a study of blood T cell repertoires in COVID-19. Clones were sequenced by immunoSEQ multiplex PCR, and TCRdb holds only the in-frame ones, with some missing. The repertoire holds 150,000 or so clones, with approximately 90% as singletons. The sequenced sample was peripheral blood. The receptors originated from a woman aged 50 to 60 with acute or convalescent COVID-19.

The DNA of the CDR3 is TGTGCCAGCAGCGTGGTGACAGGGTCTGACTACACCTTC. It yields the protein CASSVVTGSDYTF. The rearrangement links TRBV9 to TRBJ1-2; 7 bases are shared with TRBD1. Germline V lookup: CDR1 SGDLS, CDR2 YYNGEE. The CDR3 totals 13 residues. The ends lost 2 bases at V and 10 bases at J; junction bases unmatched: 8.

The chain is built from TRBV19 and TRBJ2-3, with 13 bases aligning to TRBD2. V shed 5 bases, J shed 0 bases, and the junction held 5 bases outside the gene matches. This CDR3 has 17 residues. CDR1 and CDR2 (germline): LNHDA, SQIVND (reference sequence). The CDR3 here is CASSALAGGLSTDTQYF. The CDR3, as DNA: TGTGCCAGTAGTGCACTAGCGGGGGGGCTAAGCACAGATACGCAGTATTTT.

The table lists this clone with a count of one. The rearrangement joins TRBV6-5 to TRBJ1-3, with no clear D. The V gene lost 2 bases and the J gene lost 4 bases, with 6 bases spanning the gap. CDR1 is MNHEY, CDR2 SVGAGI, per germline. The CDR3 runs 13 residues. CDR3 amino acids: CASSYGGGNTIYF. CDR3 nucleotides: TGTGCCAGCAGTTACGGAGGAGGAAACACCATATATTTT.

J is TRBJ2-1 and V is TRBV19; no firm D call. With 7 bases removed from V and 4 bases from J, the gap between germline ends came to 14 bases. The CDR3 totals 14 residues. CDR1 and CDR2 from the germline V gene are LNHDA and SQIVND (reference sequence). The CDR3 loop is CASTITSGYNEQFF. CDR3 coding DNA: TGTGCCAGTACAATAACCTCCGGTTACAATGAGCAGTTCTTC.

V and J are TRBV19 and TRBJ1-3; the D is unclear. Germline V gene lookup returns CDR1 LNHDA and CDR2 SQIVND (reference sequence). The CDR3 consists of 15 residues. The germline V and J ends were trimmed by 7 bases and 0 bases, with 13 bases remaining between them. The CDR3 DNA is TGTGCCAGTACCTTACTTCAAAGCTCTGGAAACACCATATATTTT. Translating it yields CASTLLQSSGNTIYF.

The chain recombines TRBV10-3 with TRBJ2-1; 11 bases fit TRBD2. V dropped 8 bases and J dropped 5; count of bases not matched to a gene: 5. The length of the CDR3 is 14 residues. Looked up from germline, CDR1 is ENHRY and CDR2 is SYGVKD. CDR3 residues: CAISGLAENNEQFF. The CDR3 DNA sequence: TGTGCCATCTCGGGACTAGCGGAAAACAATGAGCAGTTCTTC.

The CDR3 reads CASSLSGGQYSGNTIYF. CDR3 nucleotide sequence: TGTGCCAGCAGCTTAAGCGGCGGGCAGTACTCTGGAAACACCATATATTTT. This sequence joins TRBV7-3 and TRBJ1-3; D not resolved. The CDR3 length is 17 residues. In germline, CDR1 is SGHTA, CDR2 FQGTGA. Between the trimmed V and J ends, which lost 1 base and 0 bases, there was a span of 13 bases.

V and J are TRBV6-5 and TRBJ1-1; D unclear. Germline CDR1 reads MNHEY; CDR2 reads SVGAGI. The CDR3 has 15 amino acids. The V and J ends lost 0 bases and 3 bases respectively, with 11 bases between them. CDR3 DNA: TGTGCCAGCAGTTACTCGACTCCCTCTGACACTGAAGCTTTCTTT. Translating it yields CASSYSTPSDTEAFF.

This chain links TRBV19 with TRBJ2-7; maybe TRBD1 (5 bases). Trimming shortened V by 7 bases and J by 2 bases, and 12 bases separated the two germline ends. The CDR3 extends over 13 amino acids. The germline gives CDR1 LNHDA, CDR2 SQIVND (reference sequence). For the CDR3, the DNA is TGTGCCAGTAAACAGGACGGTACCTACGAGCAGTACTTC. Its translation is CASKQDGTYEQYF.

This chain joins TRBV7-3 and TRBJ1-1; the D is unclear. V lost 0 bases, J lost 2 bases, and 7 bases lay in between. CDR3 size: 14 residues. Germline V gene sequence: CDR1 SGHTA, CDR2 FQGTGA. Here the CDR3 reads CASSLTGGNTEAFF. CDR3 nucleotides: TGTGCCAGCAGCTTAACGGGAGGTAACACTGAAGCTTTCTTT.

In DNA, the CDR3 is TGTGCCAGCAGCAGGACAGGGGGCGTTAATGAAAAACTGTTTTTT. Encoded protein: CASSRTGGVNEKLFF. This chain links TRBV5-6 with TRBJ1-4; 11 positions agree with TRBD1. The CDR3 totals 15 residues. Germline CDR1 is SGHDT and CDR2 is YYEEEE. V was clipped by 4 bases and J by 4 bases; unmatched bases: 3.

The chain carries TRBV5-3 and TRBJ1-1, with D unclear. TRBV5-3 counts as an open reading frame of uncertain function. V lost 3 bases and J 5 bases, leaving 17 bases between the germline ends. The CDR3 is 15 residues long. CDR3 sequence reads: CARSYSYGVRTEAFF. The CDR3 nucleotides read TGTGCCAGAAGCTATTCCTACGGGGTCCGGACTGAAGCTTTCTTT.

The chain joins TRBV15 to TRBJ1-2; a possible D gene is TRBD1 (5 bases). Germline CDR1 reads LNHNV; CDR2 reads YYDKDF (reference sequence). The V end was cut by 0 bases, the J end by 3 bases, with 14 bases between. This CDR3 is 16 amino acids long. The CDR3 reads CATSRDKQGPYYGYTF. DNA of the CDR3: TGTGCCACCAGCAGAGATAAGCAGGGTCCGTACTATGGCTACACCTTC.

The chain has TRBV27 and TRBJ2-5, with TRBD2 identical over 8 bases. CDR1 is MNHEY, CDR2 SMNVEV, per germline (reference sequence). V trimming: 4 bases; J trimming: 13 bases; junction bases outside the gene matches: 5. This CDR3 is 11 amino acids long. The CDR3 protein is CASSSGGQWYF. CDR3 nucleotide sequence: TGTGCCAGCAGTTCGGGGGGGCAGTGGTACTTC.

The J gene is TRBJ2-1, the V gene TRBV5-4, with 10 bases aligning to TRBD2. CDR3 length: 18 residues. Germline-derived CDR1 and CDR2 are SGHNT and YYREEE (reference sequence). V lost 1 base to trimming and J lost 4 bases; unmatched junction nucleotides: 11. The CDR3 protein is CASSLSSGRVRLYNEQFF. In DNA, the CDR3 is TGTGCCAGCAGCTTGTCTAGCGGGAGAGTTCGGCTTTACAATGAGCAGTTCTTC.

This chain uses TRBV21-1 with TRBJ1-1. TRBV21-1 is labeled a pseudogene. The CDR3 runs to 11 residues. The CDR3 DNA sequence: TGTGCCATCCCCCCTAGGACTGAAGCTTTCTTT. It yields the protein CAIPPRTEAFF.

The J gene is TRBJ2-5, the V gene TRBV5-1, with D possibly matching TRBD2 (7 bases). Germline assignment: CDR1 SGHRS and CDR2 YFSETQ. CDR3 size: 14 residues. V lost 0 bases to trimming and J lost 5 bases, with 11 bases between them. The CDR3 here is CASSLAGGAETQYF. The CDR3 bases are TGCGCCAGCAGCTTGGCTGGGGGGGCTGAGACCCAGTACTTC.

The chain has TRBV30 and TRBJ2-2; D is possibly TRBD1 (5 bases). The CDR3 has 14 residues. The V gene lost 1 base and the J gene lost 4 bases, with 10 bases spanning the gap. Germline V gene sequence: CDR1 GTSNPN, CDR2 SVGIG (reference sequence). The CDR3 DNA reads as TGTGCCTGGAGTGAAGGGGTAACCACCGGGGAGCTGTTTTTT. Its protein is CAWSEGVTTGELFF. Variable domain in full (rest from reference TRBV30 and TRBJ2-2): SQTIHQWPATLVQPVGSPLSLECTVEGTSNPNLYWYRQAAGRGLQLLFYSVGIGQISSEVPQNLSASRPQDRQFILSSKKLLLSDSGFYLCAWSEGVTTGELFFGEGSRLTVL.